The 25 T cell receptor beta chains below were found in one sample sequenced in a study of blood T cells in healthy people across ages. A second PCR, run for roughly 7 to 12 cycles, used a sample-barcoded 5' primer plus a J-beta primer mix. MiXCR was run by TCRdb on the 5' RACE reads, yielding one entry per CDR3 protein. The table lists over 950,000 distinct CDR3 sequences, 51% of them singletons. The sample was blood. These receptors were taken from a woman aged 55-75 years in good health.

This clonotype was detected only a few times. This chain joins TRBV12-3 or TRBV12-4 and TRBJ2-1; D tentatively fits TRBD1 or TRBD2 (5 bases each). This CDR3 contains 14 residues. The V end lost 7 bases, the J end lost 4 bases, and 14 bases lay between the germline ends. The CDR3 loop reads CASKKGSAYNEQFF. For the CDR3, the DNA is TGTGCCAGCAAAAAGGGGAGCGCATACAATGAGCAGTTCTTC.

The V call is TRBV20-1, the J call TRBJ2-7; tentatively, D is TRBD1 (6 bases). The CDR3 runs 12 residues. CDR1 is DFQATT, CDR2 SNEGSKA, per germline (reference sequence). V dropped 6 bases and J dropped 2 bases, with 11 bases sitting between them. The CDR3 loop reads CSAGQTTYEQYF. The CDR3 DNA is TGCAGTGCAGGACAGACCACCTACGAGCAGTACTTC.

This chain joins TRBV12-3 or TRBV12-4 and TRBJ2-5, with 10 bases that match TRBD2. The length of the CDR3 is 13 residues. Trimming took 8 bases from V and 2 from J; bases not matched to a gene: 2. The CDR3 spells CASGLAVQETQYF. The CDR3 DNA sequence: TGTGCCAGCGGACTAGCGGTACAAGAGACCCAGTACTTC.

V usage is TRBV20-1 and J usage is TRBJ2-5; 7 nucleotides match TRBD2. The CDR3 covers 17 residues. Germline assignment: CDR1 DFQATT and CDR2 SNEGSKA (reference sequence). V dropped 6 bases and J dropped 3; count of bases not matched to a gene: 19. DNA of the CDR3: TGCAGTGCGAAATTGGCCCATAGTAGTCGGGAGGAAGAGACCCAGTACTTC. Translation gives CSAKLAHSSREEETQYF.

This clonotype was seen more than once but under ten times. The V gene is TRBV20-1, the J gene TRBJ1-1, with no clear D. Germline V gene lookup returns CDR1 DFQATT and CDR2 SNEGSKA (reference sequence). The germline V and J ends were trimmed by 3 bases and 6 bases, with 5 bases remaining between them. The CDR3 has 10 amino acids. The CDR3 loop is CSASSAEAFF. The CDR3 DNA sequence: TGCAGTGCTAGTTCAGCTGAAGCTTTCTTT.

In the case of this clonotype: No conserved phenylalanine or tryptophan is present at the end of the CDR3, so a read error is the likely explanation. This chain joins TRBV5-1 and TRBJ2-1; 7 bases agree with TRBD2. The V segment lost 7 bases and the J segment 5 bases; nucleotides outside the gene matches: 9. Germline loops: CDR1 SGHRS, CDR2 YFSETQ. The CDR3 is made up of 14 amino acids. In DNA, the CDR3 is TGCGCCAGCCAATCTAGCGGAGCTAACAATGAGCAGTTCTTG. Translating it yields CASQSSGANNEQFL.

This clonotype appeared a single time. This rearrangement joins TRBV18 to TRBJ1-2; possible D gene TRBD1, 6 bases. CDR3 size: 15 residues. Germline V lookup: CDR1 KGHSH, CDR2 LQKENI. V was pared by 6 bases and J by 3 bases, with 17 bases between. The CDR3 region is CASSQGTNSDYGYTF. The CDR3 bases are TGTGCCAGCTCGCAGGGGACGAACAGCGACTATGGCTACACCTTC.

This clonotype has a handful of counts. The genes are TRBV20-1 and TRBJ2-1, with D possibly TRBD1 on 6 matching bases. The CDR3 consists of 14 residues. In germline, CDR1 is DFQATT, CDR2 SNEGSKA (reference sequence). V shed 7 bases and J shed 6 bases, with 19 bases lying between them. The CDR3 DNA sequence: TGCAGTGAAGAGGGCCGGGACATCGTCAATGAGCAGTTCTTC. Translated: CSEEGRDIVNEQFF.

The J gene is TRBJ2-7, the V gene TRBV10-3; D possibly corresponds to TRBD2 (7 bases). The V end lost 3 bases, the J end lost 0 bases, and 15 bases lay between the germline ends. CDR3 length equals 16 residues. The germline CDR1 and CDR2 sequences are ENHRY and SYGVKD. Here the CDR3 DNA reads TGTGCCATCAGTGAAGTGGGGGGGCGGAACTCCTACGAGCAGTACTTC. This encodes CAISEVGGRNSYEQYF.

The chain is built from TRBV5-1 and TRBJ2-7, with TRBD2 identical over 7 bases. Unmatched junction bases numbered 9, after V lost 5 bases and J lost 4 bases. The germline CDR1 and CDR2 sequences are SGHRS and YFSETQ. The length of the CDR3 is 14 residues. As DNA, the CDR3 is TGCGCCAGCAGTAACGGAATCGGGGGGTACGAGCAGTACTTC. Its translation: CASSNGIGGYEQYF.

The chain recombines TRBV6-1 with TRBJ1-5; tentative D call: TRBD1 (6 bases). CDR1 and CDR2 (germline): MNHNS, SASEGT. V was pared by 7 bases and J by 7 bases, with 17 bases between. The CDR3 has 14 amino acids. The CDR3 is CASTVRGAGQPQHF. The CDR3 DNA sequence: TGTGCCAGCACCGTTCGGGGGGCAGGGCAGCCCCAGCATTTT.

This sequence joins TRBV6-5 and TRBJ1-5, with no clear D. Germline lookup yields CDR1 MNHEY and CDR2 SVGAGI. The V end was cut by 2 bases, the J end by 3 bases, with 8 bases between. The CDR3 sequence is 14 residues long. The CDR3 region is CASSYGRLNQPQHF. CDR3 DNA sequence: TGTGCCAGCAGTTACGGGCGGCTCAATCAGCCCCAGCATTTT.

Written as DNA, the CDR3 is TGTGCCAGTGCTCCGGGACGGTTTGGTTACGAGCAGTACTTC. Residues: CASAPGRFGYEQYF. The chain links TRBV7-9 to TRBJ2-5, with D perhaps assigned TRBD1 or TRBD2 (5 bases each). Judging by the DNA end, TRBJ2-7 fits better; the J call may be wrong. This CDR3 is built from 14 residues. Germline CDR1 is SEHNR and CDR2 is FQNEAQ (reference sequence).

The chain has TRBV20-1 and TRBJ2-4, with 14 positions matching TRBD2. CDR3 length: 16 amino acids. Losses at the gene ends were 5 bases for V and 2 bases for J; bases not matched to a gene: 5. In germline, CDR1 is DFQATT, CDR2 SNEGSKA (reference sequence). CDR3 protein: CSAPGTSGRPKNIQYF. DNA of the CDR3: TGCAGTGCTCCCGGGACTAGCGGGAGACCCAAAAACATTCAGTACTTC.

The chain recombines TRBV7-2 with TRBJ2-7, with 7 bases fitting TRBD2. The CDR3 runs 17 residues. Germline V gene data show CDR1 as SGHTA and CDR2 as FQGNSA. V dropped 3 bases and J dropped 4; count of bases not matched to a gene: 15. Here the CDR3 reads CASSFRAGEGRGYEQYF. Here the CDR3 DNA reads TGTGCCAGCAGCTTTAGGGCGGGAGAGGGTCGCGGGTACGAGCAGTACTTC.

This sequence joins TRBV7-9 and TRBJ1-1, with D unclear. Trimming pared 3 bases from V and 4 bases from J, leaving 9 bases between. CDR3 length: 13 residues. CDR1 and CDR2 from the germline V gene are SEHNR and FQNEAQ (reference sequence). The CDR3 DNA reads as TGTGCCAGCAGCTTTGAGTTTGTCACTGAAGCTTTCTTT. Its translation: CASSFEFVTEAFF.

This clonotype came up many times. The chain joins TRBV4-3 to TRBJ1-2; 7 bases agree with TRBD1. The CDR3 length is 15 residues. Germline CDR1 is LGHNA and CDR2 is YSLEER. V lost 1 base to trimming and J lost 2 bases; unmatched junction nucleotides: 4. The CDR3 coding sequence is TGCGCCAGCAGCCAAGGAACAGGGGTGAACTATGGCTACACCTTC. Translating it yields CASSQGTGVNYGYTF.

This clonotype occurred a few times. V and J are TRBV10-3 and TRBJ2-3, with a possible D match to TRBD2 (6 bases). The CDR3 spans 15 residues. V lost 8 bases and J 2 bases, leaving 17 bases between the germline ends. CDR1 ENHRY and CDR2 SYGVKD come from the germline V gene. The DNA for the CDR3 is TGTGCCATCGGAGGGGTTGGCCTAGACACAGATACGCAGTATTTT. Translation: CAIGGVGLDTDTQYF.

This chain joins TRBV28 and TRBJ1-2, with D uncertain. CDR1 and CDR2 from the germline V gene are MDHEN and SYDVKM. Trimming stripped 5 bases from V and 4 bases from J, with 11 bases between. This CDR3 has 13 amino acids. Written as DNA, the CDR3 is TGTGCCAGCAGTCCCCCGTTGGGCTATGGCTACACCTTC. Its translation: CASSPPLGYGYTF.

This clonotype has just a few counts. The V call is TRBV29-1, the J call TRBJ2-1; TRBD2 might be the D (7 bases). CDR1 is SQVTM and CDR2 is ANQGSEA in the germline V gene. The CDR3 has 12 amino acids. Written as DNA, the CDR3 is TGCGGGGGGGGCGGGAGATCCAATGAGCAGTTCTTC. Residues: CGGGGRSNEQFF.

V usage is TRBV6-2 or TRBV6-3 and J usage is TRBJ2-5; D is possibly TRBD2 (7 bases). Germline loops: CDR1 MNHEY, CDR2 SVGEGT. The CDR3 length is 14 residues. V was cut by 0 bases and J by 9 bases, with 14 bases left in between. This CDR3 reads CASSYSIQGGAQYF. In DNA, the CDR3 is TGTGCCAGCAGTTACTCGATACAGGGAGGGGCCCAGTACTTC.

V is TRBV20-1 and J is TRBJ2-4; possibly TRBD1 for D (6 bases). V was pared by 5 bases and J by 15 bases, with 17 bases between. CDR3 size: 11 residues. Per the germline V gene, CDR1 is DFQATT and CDR2 is SNEGSKA (reference sequence). The CDR3 spells CSAPRGYERYF. CDR3 DNA: TGCAGTGCTCCCAGGGGCTACGAGCGGTACTTC.

The V gene is TRBV28, the J gene TRBJ2-3, with no clear D. Trimming pared 5 bases from V and 6 bases from J, leaving 24 bases between. This CDR3 region has 17 residues. Germline CDR1 reads MDHEN; CDR2 reads SYDVKM. Here the CDR3 reads CASSPLPGLKSMDTQYF. The CDR3 nucleotides read TGTGCCAGCAGTCCGCTGCCGGGTCTCAAATCGATGGATACGCAGTATTTT. Full variable domain (outside the CDR3, taken from reference TRBV28 and TRBJ2-3): DVKVTQSSRYLVKRTGEKVFLECVQDMDHENMFWYRQDPGLGLRLIYFSYDVKMKEKGDIPEGYSVSREKKERFSLILESASTNQTSMYLCASSPLPGLKSMDTQYFGPGTRLTVL.

In the case of this clonotype: This sequence may be a read error, since a much larger clone differs from it by one base. This chain joins TRBV10-3 and TRBJ2-5, with D perhaps given as TRBD1 or TRBD2 (5 bases each). The germline V gene encodes CDR1 ENHRY and CDR2 SYGVKD. Trimming cost V 5 bases and J 1 base, with 14 bases left between them. The CDR3 loop spans 15 amino acids. DNA of the CDR3: TGTGCCATCAGTTCGGGACGGACGTGCCAAGAGACCCAGTACTTC. The encoded protein is CAISSGRTCQETQYF.

This clonotype was observed a handful of times. The V and J genes are TRBV5-1 and TRBJ2-1; TRBD2 is a possible D gene (6 bases). The germline V gene has CDR1 SGHRS and CDR2 YFSETQ. V was pared by 3 bases and J by 3 bases, with 19 bases between. The CDR3 is made up of 17 amino acids. The CDR3: CASSSDTQHSGYNEQFF. The CDR3 nucleotides read TGCGCCAGCAGCTCGGACACACAGCATAGCGGCTACAATGAGCAGTTCTTC.